This T cell receptor (beta chain) was obtained from a study of T cell repertoires in cytomegalovirus infection. Study context: Both CMV infection and a matching HLA type were indicated by public TCR beta signatures. Study-wide findings and caveats: Ex vivo responses were dominated by HLA-C-restricted CMV-specific TCR beta clonotypes.

TCRdb ran MiXCR on the reads and lists one entry per CDR3 protein. The table has about 480,000 distinct CDR3 sequences, 30% to 40% seen once. The CDR3 length is 13 residues. As to this clonotype: As yet, its antigen is unknown. The junction shows a germline mismatch at one end, possibly a read error.

Sample: cultured PBMCs, taken from culture after CMV antigen stimulation. The rearrangement links TRBV12-3 or TRBV12-4 to TRBJ1-1; D may be TRBD1 (6 bases). This TCR came from a human donor in good health (CMV status not recorded). Some clones in this sample may be carry-over from other donors' samples. This chain's CDR3 is CASSNRETTKAFF. The CDR3 region has the DNA TGTGCCAGCAGTAACAGGGAGACCACTAAAGCTTTCTTT.